These T cell receptor beta chains were read from a single sample in a study of control samples from healthy donors and cancer patients. TCRdb keeps only in-frame clones here, not all; method: immunoSEQ multiplex PCR. The table includes around 94,000 clones, about 88% detected once. The sequenced material came from blood. These receptors were collected from a woman aged 50 to 65 in good health. The CDR3 runs from the conserved cysteine through the conserved F or W. A D gene is named only where the DNA matches it firmly. Clone sizes are given selectively: once, few, many, or a class where the clone is expanded.

15 | NA | NA | TRBJ2-3 | TRBV18 | CASSRWTDSTDTQYF | TGTGCCAGCTCACGTTGGACAGATAGCACAGATACGCAGTATTTT
14 | TRBD1 | NA | TRBJ1-2 | TRBV4-3 | CASSQDDRGYGYTF | TGCGCCAGCAGCCAAGATGACAGGGGCTATGGCTACACCTTC
16 | TRBD2 | NA | TRBJ2-3 | TRBV5-1 | CASSSQGLAGGGAQYF | TGCGCCAGCAGCTCCCAAGGGCTAGCGGGAGGAGGTGCGCAGTATTTT
14 | NA | NA | TRBJ2-3 | TRBV7-9 | CASSLLQRGDTQYF | TGTGCCAGCAGCTTATTGCAACGTGGCGATACGCAGTATTTT
15 | TRBD1 | once | TRBJ2-7 | TRBV7-8 | CASSRDRGTSYEQYF | TGTGCCAGCAGTCGGGACAGGGGAACATCCTACGAGCAGTACTTC
16 | TRBD2 | once | TRBJ2-5 | TRBV9 | CASSVGAGGPMETQYF | TGTGCCAGCAGCGTAGGGGCGGGAGGGCCAATGGAGACCCAGTACTTC
15 | NA | NA | TRBJ1-5 | TRBV28 | CASSPTGLGNQPQHF | TGTGCCAGCAGTCCCACAGGGTTGGGCAATCAGCCCCAGCATTTT
11 | NA | NA | TRBJ1-2 | TRBV28 | CASSSGYGYTF | TGTGCCAGCAGTTCAGGGTATGGCTACACCTTC
15 | NA | NA | TRBJ1-3 | TRBV18 | CASSLGSSPGNTIYF | TGTGCCAGCTCACTCGGATCCTCACCTGGAAACACCATATATTTT
13 | TRBD1 | NA | TRBJ1-1 | TRBV7-9 | CASSSDRVGEAFF | TGTGCCAGCAGCTCGGACAGGGTAGGTGAAGCTTTCTTT
13 | NA | NA | TRBJ2-5 | TRBV7-9 | CASSDSLQETQYF | TGTGCCAGCAGCGATTCTCTGCAAGAGACCCAGTACTTC
15 | TRBD1 | NA | TRBJ2-5 | TRBV10-3 | CAISERDRGQETQYF | TGTGCCATCAGTGAGAGGGACAGGGGACAAGAGACCCAGTACTTC
15 | NA | few | TRBJ2-5 | TRBV15 | CATSRQGEQEETQYF | TGTGCCACCAGCCGTCAAGGGGAGCAGGAAGAGACCCAGTACTTC
16 | NA | NA | TRBJ1-5 | TRBV3-1/TRBV3-2 | CASSQMGGVGNQPQHF | TGTGCCAGCAGCCAGATGGGAGGGGTGGGCAATCAGCCCCAGCATTTT
15 | NA | NA | TRBJ1-1 | TRBV18 | CASSPLPEMNTEAFF | TGTGCCAGCTCACCACTTCCCGAAATGAACACTGAAGCTTTCTTT
13 | NA | NA | TRBJ1-3 | TRBV5-1 | CASSSFSGNTIYF | TGCGCCAGCAGCTCTTTCTCTGGAAACACCATATATTTT
13 | NA | NA | TRBJ2-1 | TRBV6-6 | CASSFSNFNEQFF | TGTGCCAGCAGCTTCTCTAATTTCAATGAGCAGTTCTTC
13 | NA | NA | TRBJ2-5 | TRBV9 | CASSALSQETQYF | TGTGCCAGCAGCGCACTCTCCCAAGAGACCCAGTACTTC
15 | NA | NA | TRBJ1-5 | TRBV6-6 | CASSYSGRSNQPQHF | TGTGCCAGCAGTTACTCGGGACGAAGCAATCAGCCCCAGCATTTT
15 | TRBD1 | NA | TRBJ1-1 | TRBV5-1 | CASSLWFGTGGEAFF | TGCGCCAGCAGCTTGTGGTTTGGGACAGGGGGAGAAGCTTTCTTT
14 | NA | few | TRBJ1-1 | TRBV5-4 | CASNRGGVGTEAFF | TGTGCCAGCAATAGGGGGGGCGTGGGCACTGAAGCTTTCTTT
15 | NA | NA | TRBJ2-1 | TRBV15 | CATRDFLEGFNEQFF | TGTGCCACCAGGGACTTTCTCGAGGGGTTTAATGAGCAGTTCTTC
20 | NA | NA | TRBJ1-4 | TRBV28 | CASSSENHSYGAATNEKLFF | TGTGCCAGCAGTTCGGAGAATCACTCATACGGGGCCGCAACTAATGAAAAACTGTTTTTT
15 | TRBD1 | NA | TRBJ1-3 | TRBV9 | CASSAQGYSGNTIYF | TGTGCCAGCAGCGCACAGGGGTACTCTGGAAACACCATATATTTT
15 | NA | few | TRBJ2-2 | TRBV11-3 | CASSLNPRGTGELFF | TGTGCCAGCAGCTTGAATCCTAGGGGGACCGGGGAGCTGTTTTTT
17 | NA | few | TRBJ2-1 | TRBV7-2 | CASSLGGGGRRYNEQFF | TGTGCCAGCAGCTTGGGAGGGGGCGGGAGGAGGTACAATGAGCAGTTCTTC